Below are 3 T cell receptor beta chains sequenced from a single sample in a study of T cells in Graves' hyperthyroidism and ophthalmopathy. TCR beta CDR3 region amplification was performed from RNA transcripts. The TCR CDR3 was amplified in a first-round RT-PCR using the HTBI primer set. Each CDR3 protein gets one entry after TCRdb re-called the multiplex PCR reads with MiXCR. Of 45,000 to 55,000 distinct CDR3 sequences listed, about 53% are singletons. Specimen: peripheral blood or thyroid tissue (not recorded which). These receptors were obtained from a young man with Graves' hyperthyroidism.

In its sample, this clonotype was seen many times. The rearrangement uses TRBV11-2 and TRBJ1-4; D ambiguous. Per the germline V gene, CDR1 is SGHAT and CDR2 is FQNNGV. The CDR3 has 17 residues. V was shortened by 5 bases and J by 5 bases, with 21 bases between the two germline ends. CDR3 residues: CASSIPFAATGNEKLFF. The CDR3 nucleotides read TGTGCCAGCAGCATACCTTTCGCGGCTACGGGGAATGAAAAACTGTTTTTT.

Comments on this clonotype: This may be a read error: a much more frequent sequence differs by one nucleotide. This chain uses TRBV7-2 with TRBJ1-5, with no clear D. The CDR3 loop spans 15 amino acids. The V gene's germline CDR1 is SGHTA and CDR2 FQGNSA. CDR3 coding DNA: TGTGCCAGCACCCAACGCGGGTATAGCAGTCAGCCCCAGCATTTT. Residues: CASTQRGYSSQPQHF.

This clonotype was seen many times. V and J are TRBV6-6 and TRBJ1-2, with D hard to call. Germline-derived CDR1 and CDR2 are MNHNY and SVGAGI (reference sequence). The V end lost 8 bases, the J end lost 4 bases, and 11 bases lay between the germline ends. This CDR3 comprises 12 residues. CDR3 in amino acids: CASGKTVYGYTF. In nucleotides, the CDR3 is TGTGCCAGCGGGAAGACGGTCTATGGCTACACCTTC.